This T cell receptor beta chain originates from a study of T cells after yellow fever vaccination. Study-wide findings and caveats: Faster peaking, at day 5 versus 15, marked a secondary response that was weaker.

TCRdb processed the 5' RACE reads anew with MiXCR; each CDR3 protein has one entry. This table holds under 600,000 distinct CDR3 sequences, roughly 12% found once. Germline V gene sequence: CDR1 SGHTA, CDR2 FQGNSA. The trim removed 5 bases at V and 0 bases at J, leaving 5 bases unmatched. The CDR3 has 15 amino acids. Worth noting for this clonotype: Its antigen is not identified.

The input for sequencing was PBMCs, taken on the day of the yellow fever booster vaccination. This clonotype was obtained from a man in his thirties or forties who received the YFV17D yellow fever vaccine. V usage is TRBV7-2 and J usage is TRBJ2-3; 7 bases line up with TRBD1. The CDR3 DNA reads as TGTGCCAGCAGCCGACAGGGTGGAAGCACAGATACGCAGTATTTT. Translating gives CASSRQGGSTDTQYF. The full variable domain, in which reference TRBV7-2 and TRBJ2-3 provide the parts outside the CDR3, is GAGVSQSPSNKVTEKGKDVELRCDPISGHTALYWYRQSLGQGLEFLIYFQGNSAPDKSGLPSDRFSAERTGGSVSTLTIQRTQQEDSAVYLCASSRQGGSTDTQYFGPGTRLTVL.